This T cell receptor beta chain derives from a study of T cell repertoires in cytomegalovirus infection. Study at large: CMV infection and matching HLA type were both indicated by public TCR beta signatures.

Trimming cost V 4 bases and J 3 bases, with 25 bases left between them. Germline V gives CDR1 LNHNV, CDR2 YYDKDF (reference sequence). This CDR3 spans 18 amino acids. Broader study findings: In two of eight donors, the top clonotype was HLA-C-restricted CMV-specific.

About this clonotype itself: Its specificity is unknown.

TCRdb ran MiXCR on the reads and lists one entry per CDR3 protein. The sample has 480,000 or so distinct CDR3 sequences, about 11% seen once. This chain links TRBV15 with TRBJ2-7; D is perhaps TRBD1 (7 bases). Sample: PBMCs. The source of this sequence is a human donor in good health (CMV status not recorded). Some clones in this sample may be carry-over from other donors' samples. The CDR3 reads CATSNQVPRQGLNYEQYF. The CDR3 DNA sequence: TGTGCCACCAGCAACCAGGTACCCCGACAGGGACTTAACTACGAGCAGTACTTC.